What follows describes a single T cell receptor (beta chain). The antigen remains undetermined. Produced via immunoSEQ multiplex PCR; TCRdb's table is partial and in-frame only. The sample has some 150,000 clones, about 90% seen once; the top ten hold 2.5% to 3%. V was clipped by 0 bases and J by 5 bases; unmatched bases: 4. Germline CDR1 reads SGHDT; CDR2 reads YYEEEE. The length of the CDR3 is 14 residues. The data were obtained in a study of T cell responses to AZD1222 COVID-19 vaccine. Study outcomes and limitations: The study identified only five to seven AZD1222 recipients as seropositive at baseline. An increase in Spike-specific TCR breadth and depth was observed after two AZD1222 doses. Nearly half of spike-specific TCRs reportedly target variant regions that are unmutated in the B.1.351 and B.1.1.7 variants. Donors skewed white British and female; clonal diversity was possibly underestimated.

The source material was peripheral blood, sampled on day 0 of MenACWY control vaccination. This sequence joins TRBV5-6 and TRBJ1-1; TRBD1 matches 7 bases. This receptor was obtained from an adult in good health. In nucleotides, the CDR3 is TGTGCCAGCAGCTTGGGACAGGGTAGGACTGAAGCTTTCTTT. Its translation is CASSLGQGRTEAFF.